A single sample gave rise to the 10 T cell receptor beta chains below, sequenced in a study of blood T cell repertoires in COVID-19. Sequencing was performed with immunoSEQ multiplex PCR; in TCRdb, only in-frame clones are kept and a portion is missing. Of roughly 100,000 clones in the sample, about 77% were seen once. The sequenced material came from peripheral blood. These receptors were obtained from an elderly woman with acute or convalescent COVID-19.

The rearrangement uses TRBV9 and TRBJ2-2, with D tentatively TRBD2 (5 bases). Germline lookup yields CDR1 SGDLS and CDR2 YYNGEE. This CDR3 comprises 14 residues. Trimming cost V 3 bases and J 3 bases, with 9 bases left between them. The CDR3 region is CASSAGLDTGELFF. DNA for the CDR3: TGTGCCAGCAGCGCAGGACTTGACACCGGGGAGCTGTTTTTT.

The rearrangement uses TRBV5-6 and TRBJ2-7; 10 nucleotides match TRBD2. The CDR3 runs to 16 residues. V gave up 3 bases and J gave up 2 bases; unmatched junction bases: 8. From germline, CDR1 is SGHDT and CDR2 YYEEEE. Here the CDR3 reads CASSWLAGAHPYEQYF. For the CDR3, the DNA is TGTGCCAGCAGCTGGCTAGCGGGAGCCCATCCCTACGAGCAGTACTTC.

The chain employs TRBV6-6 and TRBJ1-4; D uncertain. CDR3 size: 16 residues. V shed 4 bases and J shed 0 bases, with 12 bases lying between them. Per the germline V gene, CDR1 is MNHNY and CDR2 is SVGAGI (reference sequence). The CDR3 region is CASSLVVTATNEKLFF. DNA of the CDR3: TGTGCCAGCAGTTTAGTGGTTACTGCAACTAATGAAAAACTGTTTTTT.

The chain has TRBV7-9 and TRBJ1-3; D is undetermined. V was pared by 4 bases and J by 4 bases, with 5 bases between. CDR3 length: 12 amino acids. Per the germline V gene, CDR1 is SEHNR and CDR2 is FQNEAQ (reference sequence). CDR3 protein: CASSSLGNTIYF. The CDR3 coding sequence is TGTGCCAGCAGCTCCCTCGGAAACACCATATATTTT. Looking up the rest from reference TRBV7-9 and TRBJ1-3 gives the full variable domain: DTGVSQNPRHKITKRGQNVTFRCDPISEHNRLYWYRQTLGQGPEFLTYFQNEAQLEKSRLLSDRFSAERPKGSFSTLEIQRTEQGDSAMYLCASSSLGNTIYFGEGSWLTVV.

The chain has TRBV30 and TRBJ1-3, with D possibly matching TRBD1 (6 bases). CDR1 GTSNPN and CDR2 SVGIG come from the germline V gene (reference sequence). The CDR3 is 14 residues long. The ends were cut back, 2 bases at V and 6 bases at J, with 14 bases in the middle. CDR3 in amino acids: CAWSRGGAENTIYF. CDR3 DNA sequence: TGTGCCTGGAGTCGCGGGGGGGCAGAAAACACCATATATTTT.

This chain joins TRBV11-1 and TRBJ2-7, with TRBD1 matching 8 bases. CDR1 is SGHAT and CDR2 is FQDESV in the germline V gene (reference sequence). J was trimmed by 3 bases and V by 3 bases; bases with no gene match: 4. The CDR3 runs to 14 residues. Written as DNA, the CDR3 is TGTGCCAGCAGCTTCGGGACAGGAATCTACGAGCAGTACTTC. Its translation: CASSFGTGIYEQYF.

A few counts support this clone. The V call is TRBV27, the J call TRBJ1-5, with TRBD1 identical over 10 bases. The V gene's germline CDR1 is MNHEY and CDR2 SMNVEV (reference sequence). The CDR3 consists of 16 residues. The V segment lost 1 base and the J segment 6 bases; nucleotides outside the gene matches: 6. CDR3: CASSLLGQGRGQPQHF. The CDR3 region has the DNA TGTGCCAGCAGTTTATTGGGACAGGGGCGTGGTCAGCCCCAGCATTTT.

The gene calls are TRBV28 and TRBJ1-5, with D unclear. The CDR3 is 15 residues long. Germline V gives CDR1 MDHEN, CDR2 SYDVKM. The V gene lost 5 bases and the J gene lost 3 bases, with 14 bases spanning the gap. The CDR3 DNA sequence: TGTGCCAGCAGTCCGGGAGGGCTAAACAATCAGCCCCAGCATTTT. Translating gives CASSPGGLNNQPQHF.

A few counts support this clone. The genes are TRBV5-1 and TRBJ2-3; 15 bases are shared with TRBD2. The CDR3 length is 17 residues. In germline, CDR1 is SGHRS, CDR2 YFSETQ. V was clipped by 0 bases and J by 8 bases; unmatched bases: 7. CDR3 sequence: CASSLEGTSGGIVTQYF. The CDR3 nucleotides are TGCGCCAGCAGCTTGGAGGGGACTAGCGGGGGGATAGTTACGCAGTATTTT. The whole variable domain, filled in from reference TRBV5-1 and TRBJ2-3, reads KAGVTQTPRYLIKTRGQQVTLSCSPISGHRSVSWYQQTPGQGLQFLFEYFSETQRNKGNFPGRFSGRQFSNSRSEMNVSTLELGDSALYLCASSLEGTSGGIVTQYFGPGTRLTVL.

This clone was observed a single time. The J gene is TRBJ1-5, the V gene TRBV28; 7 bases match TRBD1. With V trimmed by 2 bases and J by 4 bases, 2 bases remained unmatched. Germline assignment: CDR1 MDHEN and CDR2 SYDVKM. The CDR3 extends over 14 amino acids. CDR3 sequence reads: CASSLGTANQPQHF. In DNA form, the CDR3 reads TGTGCCAGCAGTTTAGGGACAGCAAATCAGCCCCAGCATTTT. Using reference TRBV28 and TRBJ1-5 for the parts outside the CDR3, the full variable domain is DVKVTQSSRYLVKRTGEKVFLECVQDMDHENMFWYRQDPGLGLRLIYFSYDVKMKEKGDIPEGYSVSREKKERFSLILESASTNQTSMYLCASSLGTANQPQHFGDGTRLSIL.